This T cell receptor beta chain was obtained from a study of blood T cells in healthy people across ages. Across the study: Through template switching, about one barcoded beta molecule was captured per two T cells, as measured in model experiments.

The authors ran a second PCR of about 6 to 11 cycles using a sample-barcoded 5' primer and a J-beta primer mix. The template-switch adaptor was a 5' adaptor with 12 random nucleotides. It tagged each cDNA molecule. MiXCR, applied by TCRdb to the 5' RACE reads, yields one record per CDR3 protein. The sample shows some 1.5 million distinct CDR3 sequences, approximately 28% of them seen only once. This clonotype occurred a few times. From germline, CDR1 is DFQATT and CDR2 SNEGSKA (reference sequence). The CDR3 runs to 16 residues. With 2 bases clipped from V and 6 bases from J, the junction kept 14 bases outside the gene matches.

The receptor was derived from a woman aged 25 to 39 in good health. The chain uses TRBV20-1 and TRBJ2-3; 7 bases agree with TRBD2. Sequencing input: blood. The DNA for the CDR3 is TGCAGTGCTAGACCTCTCTTGCGGGAGATAATGGATACGCAGTATTTT. Translating it yields CSARPLLREIMDTQYF.